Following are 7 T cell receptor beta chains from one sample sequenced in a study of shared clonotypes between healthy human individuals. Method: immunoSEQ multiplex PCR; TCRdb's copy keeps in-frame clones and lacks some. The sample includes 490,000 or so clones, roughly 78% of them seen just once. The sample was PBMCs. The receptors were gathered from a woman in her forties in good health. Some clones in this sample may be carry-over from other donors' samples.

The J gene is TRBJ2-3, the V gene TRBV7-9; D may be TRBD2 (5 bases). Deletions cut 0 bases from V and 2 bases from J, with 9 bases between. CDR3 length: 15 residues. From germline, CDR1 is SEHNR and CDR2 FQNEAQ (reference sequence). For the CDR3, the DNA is TGTGCCAGCAGCTTAGCGGGAGCGACCACAGATACGCAGTATTTT. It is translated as CASSLAGATTDTQYF.

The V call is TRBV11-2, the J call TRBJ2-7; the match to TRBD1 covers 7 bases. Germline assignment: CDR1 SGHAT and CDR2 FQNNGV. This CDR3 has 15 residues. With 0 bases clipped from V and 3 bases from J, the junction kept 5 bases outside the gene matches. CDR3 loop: CASSLDGGQHYEQYF. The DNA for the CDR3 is TGTGCCAGCAGCTTAGATGGGGGACAGCACTACGAGCAGTACTTC.

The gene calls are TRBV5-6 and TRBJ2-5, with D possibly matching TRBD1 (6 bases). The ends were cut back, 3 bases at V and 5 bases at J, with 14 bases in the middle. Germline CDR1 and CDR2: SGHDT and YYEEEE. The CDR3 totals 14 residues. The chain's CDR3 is CASSSTQGFETQYF. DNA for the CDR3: TGTGCCAGCAGCTCGACACAGGGTTTTGAGACCCAGTACTTC. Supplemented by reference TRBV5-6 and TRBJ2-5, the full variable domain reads DAGVTQSPTHLIKTRGQQVTLRCSPKSGHDTVSWYQQALGQGPQFIFQYYEEEERQRGNFPDRFSGHQFPNYSSELNVNALLLGDSALYLCASSSTQGFETQYFGPGTRLLVL.

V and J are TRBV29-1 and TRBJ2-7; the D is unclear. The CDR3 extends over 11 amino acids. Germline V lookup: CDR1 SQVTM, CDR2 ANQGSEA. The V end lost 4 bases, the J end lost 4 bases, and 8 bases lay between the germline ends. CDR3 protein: CSVVRVYEQYF. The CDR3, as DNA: TGCAGCGTTGTGAGAGTATACGAGCAGTACTTC.

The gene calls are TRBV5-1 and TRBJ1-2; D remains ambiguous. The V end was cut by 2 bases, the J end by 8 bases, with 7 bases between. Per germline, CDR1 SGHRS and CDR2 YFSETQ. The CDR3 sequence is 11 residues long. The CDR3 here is CASSFGGGYTF. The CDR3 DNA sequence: TGCGCCAGCAGCTTTGGAGGAGGCTACACCTTC.

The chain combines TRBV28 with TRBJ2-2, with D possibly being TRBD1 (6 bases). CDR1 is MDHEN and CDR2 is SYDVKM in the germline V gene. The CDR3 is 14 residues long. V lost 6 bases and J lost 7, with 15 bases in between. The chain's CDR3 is CASSPGQGNGELFF. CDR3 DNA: TGTGCCAGCAGCCCTGGGCAGGGGAACGGGGAGCTGTTTTTT. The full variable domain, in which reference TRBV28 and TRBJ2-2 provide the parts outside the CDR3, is DVKVTQSSRYLVKRTGEKVFLECVQDMDHENMFWYRQDPGLGLRLIYFSYDVKMKEKGDIPEGYSVSREKKERFSLILESASTNQTSMYLCASSPGQGNGELFFGEGSRLTVL.

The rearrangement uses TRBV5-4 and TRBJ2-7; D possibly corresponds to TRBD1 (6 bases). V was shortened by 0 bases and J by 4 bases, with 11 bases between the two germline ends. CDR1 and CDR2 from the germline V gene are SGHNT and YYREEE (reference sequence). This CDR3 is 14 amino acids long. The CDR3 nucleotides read TGTGCCAGCAGCTTGGTCGGACAGTCATACGAGCAGTACTTC. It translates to CASSLVGQSYEQYF.